This TCR beta chain stems from a study of blood T cells in healthy people across ages. The authors drew 8.5 to 10 milliliters of peripheral blood from each donor. Primed by a sample-barcoded 5' primer and a J-beta primer mix, a second PCR proceeded for 7 to 11 cycles. TCRdb re-called the 5' RACE reads through MiXCR, storing one row per CDR3 protein. This sample has around 710,000 distinct CDR3 sequences, with approximately 39% found just once. Looked up from germline, CDR1 is MNHEY and CDR2 is SVGEGT. Germline trimming cut 8 bases from V and 14 bases from J; bases unmatched to any gene: 9. The CDR3 has 11 amino acids.

Sequenced input: blood. This receptor was identified in a woman aged 55-69 years in good health. The chain joins TRBV6-2 or TRBV6-3 to TRBJ2-3, with 8 bases identical to TRBD2. CDR3: CASAGTRWPYF. The CDR3 nucleotides read TGTGCCAGCGCCGGGACTAGATGGCCGTATTTT.